This entry lists 8 T cell receptor beta chains sequenced from one sample in a study of blood T cell repertoires in COVID-19. Some clones are missing from TCRdb's copy, which holds only in-frame ones; the method was immunoSEQ multiplex PCR. Among approximately 120,000 clones listed, 90% to 95% were seen once. Sequenced material: peripheral blood. These TCRs come from a man in his fifties or sixties with COVID-19, enrolled during active disease.

The rearrangement links TRBV6-1 to TRBJ1-5; D perhaps matches TRBD1 (5 bases). V lost 6 bases and J 3 bases, leaving 12 bases between the germline ends. Germline V lookup: CDR1 MNHNS, CDR2 SASEGT. This CDR3 region has 14 residues. The CDR3 sequence: CASRLGVNNQPQHF. The DNA for the CDR3 is TGTGCCAGCAGATTAGGGGTAAACAATCAGCCCCAGCATTTT.

V is TRBV6-1 and J is TRBJ2-7, with TRBD1 matching 10 bases. This CDR3 contains 18 residues. V lost 4 bases, J lost 2 bases, and 14 bases stayed unmatched. CDR1 MNHNS and CDR2 SASEGT come from the germline V gene. The CDR3 sequence is CASSVRTGGRLTPYEQYV. CDR3 sequence (DNA): TGTGCCAGCAGTGTCCGGACAGGGGGACGGCTGACCCCCTACGAGCAGTACGTC.

J is TRBJ2-5 and V is TRBV19, with 7 positions matching TRBD2. The germline V gene encodes CDR1 LNHDA and CDR2 SQIVND (reference sequence). The V segment lost 1 base and the J segment 4 bases; nucleotides outside the gene matches: 6. The CDR3 totals 15 residues. The CDR3 here is CASSIGLAYGETQYF. CDR3 in DNA: TGTGCCAGTAGTATAGGACTAGCATACGGAGAGACCCAGTACTTC.

This clone was detected once. The chain combines TRBV6-5 with TRBJ2-2; 7 bases map to TRBD1. V lost 8 bases to trimming and J lost 1 base; unmatched junction nucleotides: 7. The germline V gene has CDR1 MNHEY and CDR2 SVGAGI. The length of the CDR3 is 15 residues. The CDR3 is CASGLGQVNTGELFF. The CDR3 nucleotides are TGTGCCAGCGGGCTTGGACAGGTGAACACCGGGGAGCTGTTTTTT.

The chain is built from TRBV2 and TRBJ2-7, with TRBD1 matching over 11 bases. Germline assignment: CDR1 SNHLY and CDR2 FYNNEI. The CDR3 sequence is 12 residues long. V shed 8 bases, J shed 6 bases, and the junction held 3 bases outside the gene matches. CDR3: CASGGTGGEQYV. The CDR3 nucleotides read TGTGCCAGCGGGGGGACAGGGGGCGAGCAGTACGTC.

The rearrangement links TRBV3-1 (or the pseudogene TRBV3-2) to TRBJ2-1; 8 nucleotides agree with TRBD2. CDR1 is LGHDT and CDR2 is YNNKEL in the germline V gene (reference sequence). The CDR3 has 17 residues. Trimming at V came to 0 bases and at J to 6 bases, leaving 10 bases not matched to a gene. Written as DNA, the CDR3 is TGTGCCAGCAGCCAAGATGCGGGCAGCGGGGGCCGCAATGAGCAGTTCTTC. It encodes CASSQDAGSGGRNEQFF.

This clone occurred a few times. The V call is TRBV19, the J call TRBJ1-5; D is possibly TRBD1 (5 bases). This CDR3 contains 16 residues. V gave up 7 bases and J gave up 3 bases, with 19 bases separating them. CDR1 LNHDA and CDR2 SQIVND come from the germline V gene (reference sequence). CDR3 residues: CASTQGGNWVNQPQHF. The CDR3 DNA is TGTGCCAGTACCCAGGGCGGAAACTGGGTCAATCAGCCCCAGCATTTT.

The chain recombines TRBV5-4 with TRBJ2-1; 9 nucleotides match TRBD2. Germline loops: CDR1 SGHNT, CDR2 YYREEE (reference sequence). J gave up 2 bases and V 6 bases, and 6 bases lay outside the gene matches. The CDR3 extends over 15 amino acids. The chain's CDR3 is CASTGSGSPYNEQFF. In DNA, the CDR3 is TGTGCCAGCACCGGTAGCGGGAGTCCCTACAATGAGCAGTTCTTC.